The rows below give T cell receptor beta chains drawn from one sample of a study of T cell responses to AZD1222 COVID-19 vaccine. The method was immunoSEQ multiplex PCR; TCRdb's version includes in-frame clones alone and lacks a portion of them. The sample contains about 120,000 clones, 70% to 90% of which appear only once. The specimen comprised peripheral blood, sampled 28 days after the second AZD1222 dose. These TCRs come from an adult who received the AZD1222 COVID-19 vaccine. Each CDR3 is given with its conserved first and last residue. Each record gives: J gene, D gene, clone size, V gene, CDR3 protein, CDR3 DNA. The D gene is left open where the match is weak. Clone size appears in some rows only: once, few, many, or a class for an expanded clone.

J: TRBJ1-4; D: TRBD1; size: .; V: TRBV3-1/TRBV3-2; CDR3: CASSLPGGANEKLFF; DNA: TGTGCCAGCAGCCTTCCAGGGGGGGCTAATGAAAAACTGTTTTTT
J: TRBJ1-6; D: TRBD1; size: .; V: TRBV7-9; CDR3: CASSPPGTGDSPLHF; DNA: TGTGCCAGCAGCCCCCCAGGGACAGGGGATTCACCCCTCCACTTT
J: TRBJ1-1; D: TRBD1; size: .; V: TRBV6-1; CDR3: CASSERLDRGLLDTEAFF; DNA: TGTGCCAGCAGTGAACGGCTGGACAGGGGGCTTTTGGACACTGAAGCTTTCTTT
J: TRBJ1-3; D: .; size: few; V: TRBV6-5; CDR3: CASSLGLGGNTIYF; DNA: TGTGCCAGCAGTCTGGGGCTAGGTGGAAACACCATATATTTT
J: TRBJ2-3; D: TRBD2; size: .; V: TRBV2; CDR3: CASRTSGASTDTQYF; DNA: TGTGCCAGCAGGACTAGCGGGGCGAGCACAGATACGCAGTATTTT
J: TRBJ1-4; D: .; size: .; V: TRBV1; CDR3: CTSIPGQGTTNEKLFF; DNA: TGCACCAGCATCCCGGGACAGGGGACAACTAATGAAAAACTGTTTTTT
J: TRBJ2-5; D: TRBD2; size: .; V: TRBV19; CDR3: CASSPTSGGETQYF; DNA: TGTGCCAGTAGCCCGACTAGCGGGGGAGAGACTCAGTACTTC
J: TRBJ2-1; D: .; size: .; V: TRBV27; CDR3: CASSQGGGMYNEQFF; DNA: TGTGCCAGCAGCCAAGGGGGGGGTATGTACAATGAGCAGTTCTTC
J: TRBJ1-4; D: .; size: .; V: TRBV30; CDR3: CAWSGVTTNEKLFF; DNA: TGTGCCTGGAGTGGGGTCACAACTAATGAAAAACTGTTTTTT
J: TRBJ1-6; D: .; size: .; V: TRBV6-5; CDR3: CASGRTGDYNSPLHF; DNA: TGTGCCAGCGGTAGAACCGGGGACTATAATTCACCCCTCCACTTT
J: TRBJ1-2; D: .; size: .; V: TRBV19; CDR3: CASAGNGYTF; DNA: TGTGCCAGTGCAGGGAATGGCTACACCTTC
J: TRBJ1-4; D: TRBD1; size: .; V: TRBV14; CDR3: CASSHDGVRGNEKLFF; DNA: TGTGCCAGCAGCCATGACGGGGTCAGGGGGAATGAAAAACTGTTTTTT
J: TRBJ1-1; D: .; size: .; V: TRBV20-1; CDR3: CSASDSGMNTEAFF; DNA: TGCAGTGCTAGTGACAGCGGCATGAACACTGAAGCTTTCTTT
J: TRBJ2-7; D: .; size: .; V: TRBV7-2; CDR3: CASSLGREYEQYF; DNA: TGTGCCAGCAGCTTGGGCAGGGAGTACGAGCAGTACTTC
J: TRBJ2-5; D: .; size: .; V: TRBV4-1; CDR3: CASSQDPDGAELMETQYF; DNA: TGCGCCAGCAGCCAAGATCCAGACGGAGCGGAACTTATGGAGACCCAGTACTTC
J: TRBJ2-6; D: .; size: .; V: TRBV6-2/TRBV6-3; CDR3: CASSTNHGSGANVLTF; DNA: TGTGCCAGCAGCACGAATCACGGGTCTGGGGCCAACGTCCTGACTTTC
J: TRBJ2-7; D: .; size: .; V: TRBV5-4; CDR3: CASSFERVTYEQYF; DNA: TGTGCCAGCAGCTTTGAAAGGGTAACCTACGAGCAGTACTTC
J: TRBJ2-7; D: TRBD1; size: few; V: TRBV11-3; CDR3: CASSSRQGIGSYEQYF; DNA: TGTGCCAGCAGCTCCCGACAGGGTATTGGATCCTACGAGCAGTACTTC